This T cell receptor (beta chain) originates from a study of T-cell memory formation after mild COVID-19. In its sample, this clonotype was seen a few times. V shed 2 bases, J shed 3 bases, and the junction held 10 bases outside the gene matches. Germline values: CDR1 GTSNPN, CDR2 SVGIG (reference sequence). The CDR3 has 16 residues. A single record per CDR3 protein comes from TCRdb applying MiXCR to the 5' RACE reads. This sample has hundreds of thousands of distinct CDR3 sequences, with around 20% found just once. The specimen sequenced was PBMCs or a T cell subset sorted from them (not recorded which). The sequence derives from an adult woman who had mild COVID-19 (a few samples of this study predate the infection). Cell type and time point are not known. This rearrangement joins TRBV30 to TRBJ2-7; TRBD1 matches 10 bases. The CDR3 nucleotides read TGTGCCTGGAGTCGATCCCGGACAGGGGGAAGCTACGAGCAGTACTTC. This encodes CAWSRSRTGGSYEQYF.